This T cell receptor beta chain is from a study of T cells in Graves' hyperthyroidism and ophthalmopathy. What was amplified from RNA transcripts were TCR beta CDR3 regions. Initially, a first-round RT-PCR of the TCR CDR3 employed the HTBI primer set. TCRdb re-analysed the multiplex PCR reads in MiXCR, keeping a single row per CDR3 protein. Among roughly 570,000 distinct CDR3 sequences listed, around a sixth were seen once. Trimming pared 4 bases from V and 5 bases from J, leaving 8 bases between. Germline CDR1 and CDR2: SGHTA and FQGNSA. CDR3 length equals 12 residues. This clonotype was observed many times. Diagnosing involved the use of clinical symptoms, serum thyroxine and TRAb, thyroid ultrasound and orbital computed tomography.

Sequenced material: blood. This receptor was taken from a woman between 25 and 40 years old with Graves' hyperthyroidism. V usage is TRBV7-2 and J usage is TRBJ2-5; D possibly uses TRBD1 or TRBD2 (5 bases each). The CDR3 region is CASSSRGETQYF. CDR3 DNA sequence: TGTGCCAGCAGCTCACGGGGCGAGACCCAGTACTTC.